This TCR beta chain stems from a study of shared clonotypes between healthy human individuals. Study-level findings and limits: Tissues were not sampled, only blood, and their repertoires likely differ. The four-donor shared clonotypes exceeded non-shared clonotypes in generation probability, with non-shared ones scoring lower.

Generated by immunoSEQ multiplex PCR, the TCRdb table keeps only in-frame clones and is missing some. The sample gives around 2.1 million clones, under 97% of which show up once; approximately 0.13% is in the top ten. CDR3 length: 13 amino acids. V lost 6 bases and J 5 bases, leaving 13 bases between the germline ends. Per the germline V gene, CDR1 is WNHNN and CDR2 is SYGVQD (reference sequence). All participating donors were Caucasian adults from Nashville, Tennessee. Only one count was recorded for this clone. Its antigen is as yet unknown. The sample taken for sequencing was naive CD4+ T cells sorted from blood. Subset here: CD45RA+ positively selected. The chain is built from TRBV10-1 and TRBJ1-1; D is perhaps TRBD1 (6 bases). The sequence came from a man in his late teens or twenties in good health. CDR3 sequence reads: CASSGTPITEAFF. The CDR3 bases are TGCGCCAGCAGCGGGACACCTATTACTGAAGCTTTCTTT.